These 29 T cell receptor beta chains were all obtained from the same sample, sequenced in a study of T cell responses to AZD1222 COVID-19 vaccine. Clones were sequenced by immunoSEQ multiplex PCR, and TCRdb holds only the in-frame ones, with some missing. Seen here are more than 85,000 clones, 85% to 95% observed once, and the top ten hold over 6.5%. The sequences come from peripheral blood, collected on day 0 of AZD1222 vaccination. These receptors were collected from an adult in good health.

CDR3 sequence: CASSREGYAGELFF. As DNA, the CDR3 is TGTGCCAGCAGCCGGGAGGGTTACGCCGGGGAGCTGTTTTTT. The chain uses TRBV3-1 (or the pseudogene TRBV3-2) and TRBJ2-2; TRBD2 matches 7 bases. The CDR3 consists of 14 residues. Germline V gene lookup returns CDR1 LGHDT and CDR2 YNNKEL (reference sequence). V shed 4 bases, J shed 6 bases, and the junction held 5 bases outside the gene matches.

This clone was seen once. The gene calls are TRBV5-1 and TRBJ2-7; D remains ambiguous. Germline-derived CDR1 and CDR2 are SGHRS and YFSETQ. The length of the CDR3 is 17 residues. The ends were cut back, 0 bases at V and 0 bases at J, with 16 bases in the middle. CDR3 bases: TGCGCCAGCAGCTTGGAGGGCCCAGGACCTAGCTCCTACGAGCAGTACTTC. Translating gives CASSLEGPGPSSYEQYF.

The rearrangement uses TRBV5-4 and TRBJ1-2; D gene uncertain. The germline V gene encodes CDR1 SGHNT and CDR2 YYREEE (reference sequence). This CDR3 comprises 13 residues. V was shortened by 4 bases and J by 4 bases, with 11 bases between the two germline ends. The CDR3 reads CASSPTVGYGYTF. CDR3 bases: TGTGCCAGCAGCCCGACGGTGGGCTATGGCTACACCTTC.

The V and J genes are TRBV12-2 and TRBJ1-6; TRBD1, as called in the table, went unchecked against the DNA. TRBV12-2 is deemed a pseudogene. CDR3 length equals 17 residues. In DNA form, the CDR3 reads TGTGCAAGTCGCTATACACATAAAAGCTCCTATAATTCACCCCTCCACTTT. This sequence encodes CASRYTHKSSYNSPLHF.

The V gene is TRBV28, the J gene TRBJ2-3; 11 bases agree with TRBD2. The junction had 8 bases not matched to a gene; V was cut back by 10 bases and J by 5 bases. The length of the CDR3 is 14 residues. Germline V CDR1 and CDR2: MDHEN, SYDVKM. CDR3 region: CATGSGGAVDTQYF. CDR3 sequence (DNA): TGTGCCACCGGTAGCGGGGGGGCGGTAGATACGCAGTATTTT.

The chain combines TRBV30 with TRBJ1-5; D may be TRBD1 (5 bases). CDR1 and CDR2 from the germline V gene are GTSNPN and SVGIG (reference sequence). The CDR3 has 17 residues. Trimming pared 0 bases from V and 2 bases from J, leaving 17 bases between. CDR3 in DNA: TGTGCCTGGAGTGTAAGGTCGGGGCGCGGAGGCAATCAGCCCCAGCATTTT. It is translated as CAWSVRSGRGGNQPQHF.

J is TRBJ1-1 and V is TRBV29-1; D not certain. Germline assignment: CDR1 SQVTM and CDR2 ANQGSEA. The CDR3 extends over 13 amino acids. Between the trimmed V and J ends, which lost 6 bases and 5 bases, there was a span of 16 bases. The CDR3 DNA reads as TGCAGCGTGCCCGGACGGGGATGGACTGAAGCTTTCTTT. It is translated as CSVPGRGWTEAFF.

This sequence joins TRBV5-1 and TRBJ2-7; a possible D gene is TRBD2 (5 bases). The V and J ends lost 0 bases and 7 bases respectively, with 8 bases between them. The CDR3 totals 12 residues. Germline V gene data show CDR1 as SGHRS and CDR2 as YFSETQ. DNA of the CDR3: TGCGCCAGCAGCTTGGGGCCGGGAGAGCAGTACTTC. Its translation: CASSLGPGEQYF.

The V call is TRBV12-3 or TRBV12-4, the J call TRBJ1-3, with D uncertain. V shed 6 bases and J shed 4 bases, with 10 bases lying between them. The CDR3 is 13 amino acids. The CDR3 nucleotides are TGTGCCAGCAGATGGGAAGCGGGAAACACCATATATTTT. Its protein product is CASRWEAGNTIYF.

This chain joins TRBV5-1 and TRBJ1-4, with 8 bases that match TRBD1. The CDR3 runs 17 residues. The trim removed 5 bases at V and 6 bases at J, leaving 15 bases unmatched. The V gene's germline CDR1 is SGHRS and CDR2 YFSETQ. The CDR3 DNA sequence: TGCGCCAGCAGATTTGGACCCGGACAGGGTGGGGATGAAAAACTGTTTTTT. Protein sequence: CASRFGPGQGGDEKLFF.

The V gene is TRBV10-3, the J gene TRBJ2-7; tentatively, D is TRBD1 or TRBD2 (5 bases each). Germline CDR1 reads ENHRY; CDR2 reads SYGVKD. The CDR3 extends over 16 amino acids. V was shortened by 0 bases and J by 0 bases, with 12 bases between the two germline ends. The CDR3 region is CAISESGTRSSYEQYF. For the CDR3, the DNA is TGTGCCATCAGTGAGTCGGGGACGAGGAGCTCCTACGAGCAGTACTTC.

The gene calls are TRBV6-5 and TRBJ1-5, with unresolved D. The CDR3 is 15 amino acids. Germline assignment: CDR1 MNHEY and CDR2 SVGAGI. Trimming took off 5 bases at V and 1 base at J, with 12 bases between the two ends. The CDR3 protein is CASSPLGVSNQPQHF. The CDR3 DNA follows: TGTGCCAGCAGTCCCCTTGGGGTGAGCAATCAGCCCCAGCATTTT.

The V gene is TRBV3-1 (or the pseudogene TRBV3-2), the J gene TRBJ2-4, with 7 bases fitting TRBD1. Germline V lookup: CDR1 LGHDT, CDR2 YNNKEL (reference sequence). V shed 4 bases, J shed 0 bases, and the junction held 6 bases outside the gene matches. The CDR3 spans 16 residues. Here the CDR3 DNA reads TGTGCCAGCAGCCCTCACAGGGGCCTAGCCAAAAACATTCAGTACTTC. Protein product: CASSPHRGLAKNIQYF.

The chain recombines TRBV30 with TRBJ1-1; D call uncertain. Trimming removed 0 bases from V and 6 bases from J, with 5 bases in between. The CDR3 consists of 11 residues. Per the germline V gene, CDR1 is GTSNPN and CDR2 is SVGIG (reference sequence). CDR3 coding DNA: TGTGCCTGGAGTGTTATAGCTGAAGCTTTCTTT. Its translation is CAWSVIAEAFF.

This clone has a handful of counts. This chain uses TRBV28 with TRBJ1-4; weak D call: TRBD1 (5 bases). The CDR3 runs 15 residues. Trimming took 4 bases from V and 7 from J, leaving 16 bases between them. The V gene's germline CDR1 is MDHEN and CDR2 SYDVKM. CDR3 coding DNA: TGTGCCAGCAGTTCCGGGACGGGATGGCCTGAAAAACTGTTTTTT. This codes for CASSSGTGWPEKLFF.

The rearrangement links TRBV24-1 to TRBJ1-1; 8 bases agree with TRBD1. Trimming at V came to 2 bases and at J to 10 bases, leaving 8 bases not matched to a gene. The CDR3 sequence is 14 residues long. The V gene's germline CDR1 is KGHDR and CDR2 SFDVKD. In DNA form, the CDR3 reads TGTGCCACCAGTGATTCCACCCTCGGGACAGGAGCTTTCTTT. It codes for CATSDSTLGTGAFF.

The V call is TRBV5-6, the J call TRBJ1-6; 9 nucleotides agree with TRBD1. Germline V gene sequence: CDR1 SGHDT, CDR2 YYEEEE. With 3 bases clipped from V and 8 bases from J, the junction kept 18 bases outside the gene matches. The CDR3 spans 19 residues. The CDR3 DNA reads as TGTGCCAGCAGCTCCGAAACAGGGGGCAGCTACCGTGGAGATTCACCCCTCCACTTT. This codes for CASSSETGGSYRGDSPLHF.

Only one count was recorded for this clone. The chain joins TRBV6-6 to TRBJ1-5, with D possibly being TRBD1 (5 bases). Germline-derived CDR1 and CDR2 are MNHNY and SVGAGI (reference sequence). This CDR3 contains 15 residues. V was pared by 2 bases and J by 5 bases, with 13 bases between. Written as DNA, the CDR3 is TGTGCCAGCAGTTACACCCGGGACCGACATCAGCCCCAGCATTTT. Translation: CASSYTRDRHQPQHF.

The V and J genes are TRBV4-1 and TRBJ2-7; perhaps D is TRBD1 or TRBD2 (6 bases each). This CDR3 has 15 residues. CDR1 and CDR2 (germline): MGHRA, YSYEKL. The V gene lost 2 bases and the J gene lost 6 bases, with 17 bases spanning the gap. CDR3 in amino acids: CASSQPRKQGGEQYF. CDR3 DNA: TGCGCCAGCAGCCAACCTCGGAAACAGGGAGGCGAGCAGTACTTC.

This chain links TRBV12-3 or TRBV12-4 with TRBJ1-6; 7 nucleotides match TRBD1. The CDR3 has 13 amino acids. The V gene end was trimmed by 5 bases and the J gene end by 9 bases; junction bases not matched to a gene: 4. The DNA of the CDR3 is TGTGCCAGCAGTGCGAGACAGGGTTCACCCCTCCACTTT. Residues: CASSARQGSPLHF.

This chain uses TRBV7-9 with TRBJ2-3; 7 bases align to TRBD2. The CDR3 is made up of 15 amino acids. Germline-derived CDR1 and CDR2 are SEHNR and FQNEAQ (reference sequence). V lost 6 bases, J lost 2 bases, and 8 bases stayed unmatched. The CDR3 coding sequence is TGTGCCAGCAGAAGAGCGGGGAGCAACACAGATACGCAGTATTTT. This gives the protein CASRRAGSNTDTQYF.

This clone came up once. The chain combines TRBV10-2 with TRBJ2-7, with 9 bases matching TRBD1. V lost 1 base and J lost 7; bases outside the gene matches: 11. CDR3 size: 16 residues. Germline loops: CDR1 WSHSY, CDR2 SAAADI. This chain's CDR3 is CASSELGQGPSSEQYF. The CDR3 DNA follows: TGCGCCAGCAGTGAGTTGGGACAGGGACCTTCGAGTGAGCAGTACTTC.

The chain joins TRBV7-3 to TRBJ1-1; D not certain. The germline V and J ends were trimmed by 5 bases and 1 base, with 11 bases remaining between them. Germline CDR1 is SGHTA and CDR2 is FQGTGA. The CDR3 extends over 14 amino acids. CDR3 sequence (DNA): TGTGCCAGCAGCCCAGGACCTTCGAACACTGAAGCTTTCTTT. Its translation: CASSPGPSNTEAFF.

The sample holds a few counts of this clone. The chain's CDR3 is CASSASGGTDTQYF. CDR3 DNA: TGTGCCAGCAGTGCTAGCGGGGGCACAGATACGCAGTATTTT. This sequence joins TRBV6-4 and TRBJ2-3; TRBD2 aligns across 9 bases. After removal of 4 bases from V and 1 base from J, the junction contained 0 bases not matched to a gene. Germline CDR1 is MRHNA and CDR2 is SNTAGT. This CDR3 spans 14 amino acids.

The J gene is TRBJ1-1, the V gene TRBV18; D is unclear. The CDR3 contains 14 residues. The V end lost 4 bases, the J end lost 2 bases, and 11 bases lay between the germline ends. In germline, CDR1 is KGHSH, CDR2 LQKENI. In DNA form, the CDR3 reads TGTGCCAGCTCACAAGGGTGGGGAAACACTGAAGCTTTCTTT. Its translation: CASSQGWGNTEAFF.

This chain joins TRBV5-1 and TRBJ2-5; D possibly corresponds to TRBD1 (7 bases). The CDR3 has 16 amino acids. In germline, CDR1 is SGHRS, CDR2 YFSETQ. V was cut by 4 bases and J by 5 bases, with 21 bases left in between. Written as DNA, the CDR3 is TGCGCCAGCAGCCCAGCCGGAGGGGGCGCGGCGGAGACCCAGTACTTC. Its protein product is CASSPAGGGAAETQYF.

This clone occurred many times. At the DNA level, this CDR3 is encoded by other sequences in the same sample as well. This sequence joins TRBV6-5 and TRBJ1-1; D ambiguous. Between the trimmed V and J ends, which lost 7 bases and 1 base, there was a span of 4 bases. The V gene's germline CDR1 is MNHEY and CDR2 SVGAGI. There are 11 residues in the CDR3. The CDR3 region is CASIWNTEAFF. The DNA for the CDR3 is TGTGCCAGCATTTGGAACACTGAAGCTTTCTTT.

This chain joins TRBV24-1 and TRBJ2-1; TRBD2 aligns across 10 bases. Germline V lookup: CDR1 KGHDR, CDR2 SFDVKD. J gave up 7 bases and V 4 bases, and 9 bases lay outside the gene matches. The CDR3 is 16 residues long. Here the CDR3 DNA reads TGTGCCACCAGTGACCCGAGCGGGGGGGCCTGGAATGAGCAGTTCTTC. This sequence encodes CATSDPSGGAWNEQFF.

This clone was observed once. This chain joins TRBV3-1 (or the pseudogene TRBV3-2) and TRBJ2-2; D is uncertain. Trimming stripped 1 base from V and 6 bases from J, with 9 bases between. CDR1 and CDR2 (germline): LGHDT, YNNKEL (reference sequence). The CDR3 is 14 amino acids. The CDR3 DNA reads TGTGCCAGCAGCCAAGCAAGCTTGCCCGGGGAGCTGTTTTTT. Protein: CASSQASLPGELFF.